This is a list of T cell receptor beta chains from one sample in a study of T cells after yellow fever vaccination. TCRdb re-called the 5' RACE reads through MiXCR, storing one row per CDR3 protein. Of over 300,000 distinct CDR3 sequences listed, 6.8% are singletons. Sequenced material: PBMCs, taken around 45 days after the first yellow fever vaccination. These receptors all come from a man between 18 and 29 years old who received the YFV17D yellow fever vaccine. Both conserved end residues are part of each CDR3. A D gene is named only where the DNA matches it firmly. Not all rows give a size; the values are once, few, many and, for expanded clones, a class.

CDR3aa: CASSWGGGNYF
CDR3nt: -
d_gene: -
j_gene: TRBJ2-7
abundance: few
v_gene: TRBV6-6

CDR3aa: CSASLLAQPQHF
CDR3nt: TGCAGTGCTAGCCTCCTGGCCCAGCCCCAGCATTTT
d_gene: -
j_gene: TRBJ1-5
abundance: few
v_gene: TRBV20-1

CDR3aa: CASSLRRGANYGYTF
CDR3nt: TGTGCCAGCAGTCTCCGACGGGGAGCTAACTATGGCTACACCTTC
d_gene: -
j_gene: TRBJ1-2
abundance: -
v_gene: TRBV2

CDR3aa: CASSPSGGIYEQYF
CDR3nt: TGTGCCAGCAGTCCCTCGGGGGGGATTTACGAGCAGTACTTC
d_gene: TRBD2
j_gene: TRBJ2-7
abundance: -
v_gene: TRBV9

CDR3aa: CSVEDGRGGNQPQHF
CDR3nt: TGCAGCGTTGAAGACGGGAGGGGAGGGAATCAGCCCCAGCATTTT
d_gene: -
j_gene: TRBJ1-5
abundance: many
v_gene: TRBV29-1

CDR3aa: CASGGTGMNSPLHF
CDR3nt: TGTGCCAGCGGTGGGACAGGAATGAATTCACCCCTCCACTTT
d_gene: TRBD1
j_gene: TRBJ1-6
abundance: -
v_gene: TRBV9

CDR3aa: CASSNEGGGHQNTQYF
CDR3nt: TGTGCCAGTAGCAACGAGGGGGGGGGCCACCAAAATACGCAGTATTTT
d_gene: -
j_gene: TRBJ2-3
abundance: few
v_gene: TRBV19

CDR3aa: CASSYSTEPNNEQFF
CDR3nt: TGTGCCAGCAGTTACTCGACGGAGCCAAACAATGAGCAGTTCTTC
d_gene: -
j_gene: TRBJ2-1
abundance: -
v_gene: TRBV6-2/TRBV6-3

CDR3aa: CSVGGTPPNYGYTF
CDR3nt: TGCAGCGTTGGCGGGACACCTCCTAACTATGGCTACACCTTC
d_gene: -
j_gene: TRBJ1-2
abundance: few
v_gene: TRBV29-1

CDR3aa: CASSPGTGNNVKYF
CDR3nt: TGCGCCAGCAGCCCCGGGACAGGGAACAATGTTAAGTACTTC
d_gene: TRBD1
j_gene: TRBJ2-7
abundance: few
v_gene: TRBV5-1

CDR3aa: CASSQDLLWGDRTDTQYF
CDR3nt: TGCGCCAGCAGCCAAGATCTTCTATGGGGGGATCGGACAGATACGCAGTATTTT
d_gene: -
j_gene: TRBJ2-3
abundance: few
v_gene: TRBV4-3

CDR3aa: CATSRVRTGGDIQYF
CDR3nt: TGTGCCACCAGCAGAGTCCGGACAGGGGGAGACATTCAGTACTTC
d_gene: TRBD1
j_gene: TRBJ2-4
abundance: -
v_gene: TRBV15

CDR3aa: CASTRLGSETQYF
CDR3nt: TGTGCCAGCACCAGACTGGGGTCAGAGACCCAGTACTTC
d_gene: -
j_gene: TRBJ2-5
abundance: few
v_gene: TRBV12-3/TRBV12-4

CDR3aa: CASSYSSGVDTQYF
CDR3nt: TGTGCCAGCAGTTACTCTAGCGGGGTCGATACGCAGTATTTT
d_gene: TRBD2
j_gene: TRBJ2-3
abundance: many
v_gene: TRBV6-5

CDR3aa: CASSPILAANTGELFF
CDR3nt: TGTGCCAGCTCACCTATACTAGCGGCGAACACCGGGGAGCTGTTTTTT
d_gene: TRBD2
j_gene: TRBJ2-2
abundance: few
v_gene: TRBV18

CDR3aa: CASSQGGTPGELFF
CDR3nt: TGTGCCAGCAGCCAAGGTGGGACACCCGGGGAGCTGTTTTTT
d_gene: -
j_gene: TRBJ2-2
abundance: -
v_gene: TRBV11-3

CDR3aa: CASSRNLWGPGELFF
CDR3nt: TGCGCCAGCAGCCGGAACCTTTGGGGCCCCGGGGAGCTGTTTTTT
d_gene: -
j_gene: TRBJ2-2
abundance: -
v_gene: TRBV4-3

CDR3aa: CASSPPLRAGGTEAFF
CDR3nt: TGTGCCAGCAGCCCCCCCCTGAGGGCAGGGGGCACTGAAGCTTTCTTT
d_gene: TRBD1
j_gene: TRBJ1-1
abundance: -
v_gene: TRBV7-2

CDR3aa: CASSYSSAYYGYTF
CDR3nt: TGTGCCAGCAGTTACTCGAGTGCGTACTATGGCTACACCTTC
d_gene: -
j_gene: TRBJ1-2
abundance: -
v_gene: TRBV6-5

CDR3aa: CASSIRGNYGYTF
CDR3nt: TGTGCCAGTAGTATCCGGGGGAACTATGGCTACACCTTC
d_gene: -
j_gene: TRBJ1-2
abundance: -
v_gene: TRBV19

CDR3aa: CATSDFEGSSYNEQFF
CDR3nt: TGTGCCACCAGTGATTTTGAGGGGAGCTCCTACAATGAGCAGTTCTTC
d_gene: -
j_gene: TRBJ2-1
abundance: -
v_gene: TRBV24-1

CDR3aa: CASSQGADRGYYGYTF
CDR3nt: TGCGCCAGCAGCCAAGGGGCTGATAGGGGGTACTATGGCTACACCTTC
d_gene: -
j_gene: TRBJ1-2
abundance: -
v_gene: TRBV4-3

CDR3aa: CASSQAATSGYHEQYF
CDR3nt: TGCGCCAGCAGCCAAGCCGCGACTAGCGGGTATCACGAGCAGTACTTC
d_gene: TRBD2
j_gene: TRBJ2-7
abundance: few
v_gene: TRBV4-3

CDR3aa: CASSLKRQGQETQYF
CDR3nt: TGTGCCAGCAGTTTAAAACGACAGGGACAAGAGACCCAGTACTTC
d_gene: TRBD1
j_gene: TRBJ2-5
abundance: many
v_gene: TRBV28

CDR3aa: CASSSNPPGVGAKNIQYF
CDR3nt: TGTGCCAGCAGCTCGAACCCACCAGGGGTTGGGGCCAAAAACATTCAGTACTTC
d_gene: -
j_gene: TRBJ2-4
abundance: -
v_gene: TRBV11-1

CDR3aa: CASSQGAGTSRSYNEQFF
CDR3nt: TGTGCCAGCAGCCAGGGGGCCGGGACTAGCCGATCCTACAATGAGCAGTTCTTC
d_gene: TRBD2
j_gene: TRBJ2-1
abundance: many
v_gene: TRBV4-2

CDR3aa: CATSRAGGGADTQYF
CDR3nt: TGTGCCACCAGCAGAGCGGGGGGGGGGGCAGATACGCAGTATTTT
d_gene: TRBD2
j_gene: TRBJ2-3
abundance: few
v_gene: TRBV15

CDR3aa: CSASYGGETQYF
CDR3nt: TGCAGTGCTAGTTACGGCGGGGAGACCCAGTACTTC
d_gene: -
j_gene: TRBJ2-5
abundance: few
v_gene: TRBV20-1

CDR3aa: CASSLSAQGGRGTRYF
CDR3nt: TGTGCCAGCAGTTTATCGGCTCAGGGTGGGCGGGGGACTCGGTATTTT
d_gene: TRBD2
j_gene: TRBJ2-3
abundance: few
v_gene: TRBV28

CDR3aa: CSVDSGQGTHEQYF
CDR3nt: TGCAGCGTTGACTCGGGGCAGGGGACCCACGAGCAGTACTTC
d_gene: -
j_gene: TRBJ2-7
abundance: few
v_gene: TRBV29-1

CDR3aa: CASSPVQGDGQPQHF
CDR3nt: TGTGCCAGCTCACCGGTCCAGGGGGACGGACAGCCCCAGCATTTT
d_gene: TRBD1
j_gene: TRBJ1-5
abundance: few
v_gene: TRBV18

CDR3aa: CASSPMGQGAYNEQFF
CDR3nt: TGTGCCAGCAGCCCCATGGGACAGGGGGCCTACAATGAGCAGTTCTTC
d_gene: TRBD1
j_gene: TRBJ2-1
abundance: -
v_gene: TRBV6-2/TRBV6-3

CDR3aa: CSGVKWEGGYTF
CDR3nt: TGCAGCGGCGTGAAGTGGGAGGGTGGCTACACCTTC
d_gene: -
j_gene: TRBJ1-2
abundance: many
v_gene: TRBV29-1

CDR3aa: CASSLGPGQGGLPQHF
CDR3nt: TGCGCCAGCAGCTTGGGGCCGGGACAGGGTGGCCTCCCCCAGCATTTT
d_gene: TRBD1
j_gene: TRBJ1-5
abundance: many
v_gene: TRBV5-1

CDR3aa: CASGLWGYNEQFF
CDR3nt: TGTGCCAGTGGACTCTGGGGCTACAATGAGCAGTTCTTC
d_gene: -
j_gene: TRBJ2-1
abundance: few
v_gene: TRBV19

CDR3aa: CASSPGGRGFYEQYF
CDR3nt: TGTGCCAGCTCACCCGGGGGCCGCGGATTCTACGAGCAGTACTTC
d_gene: -
j_gene: TRBJ2-7
abundance: few
v_gene: TRBV18

CDR3aa: CPISDPTGTGRFGANVLTF
CDR3nt: TGTCCCATCAGTGACCCAACCGGGACAGGGCGCTTTGGGGCCAACGTCCTGACTTTC
d_gene: TRBD1
j_gene: TRBJ2-6
abundance: -
v_gene: TRBV10-3

CDR3aa: CASLGVTGVLETQYF
CDR3nt: TGTGCCAGCCTGGGTGTTACGGGGGTCCTGGAGACCCAGTACTTC
d_gene: -
j_gene: TRBJ2-5
abundance: many
v_gene: TRBV2

CDR3aa: CASSQEGRAADTQYF
CDR3nt: TGCGCCAGCAGCCAAGAGGGCCGGGCCGCAGATACGCAGTATTTT
d_gene: -
j_gene: TRBJ2-3
abundance: few
v_gene: TRBV4-1

CDR3aa: CASSGGMGRGYQETQYF
CDR3nt: TGTGCCAGCAGTGGAGGAATGGGTCGGGGTTACCAAGAGACCCAGTACTTC
d_gene: -
j_gene: TRBJ2-5
abundance: few
v_gene: TRBV4-2

CDR3aa: CASGPGLAGRTDTQYF
CDR3nt: TGTGCTAGTGGTCCGGGACTAGCGGGGCGCACAGATACGCAGTATTTT
d_gene: TRBD2
j_gene: TRBJ2-3
abundance: few
v_gene: TRBV12-5

CDR3aa: CASSKLTGFGNTEAFF
CDR3nt: TGTGCCAGTAGTAAACTAACAGGTTTCGGGAACACTGAAGCTTTCTTT
d_gene: -
j_gene: TRBJ1-1
abundance: many
v_gene: TRBV19

CDR3aa: CASSFRDRGRGELFF
CDR3nt: TGTGCCAGCAGCTTCCGGGACAGGGGGCGCGGGGAGCTGTTTTTT
d_gene: TRBD1
j_gene: TRBJ2-2
abundance: many
v_gene: TRBV6-1

CDR3aa: CASSQGGQPEKTLANYGYTF
CDR3nt: TGCGCCAGCAGCCAAGGGGGACAGCCAGAAAAAACCTTAGCTAACTATGGCTACACCTTC
d_gene: TRBD1
j_gene: TRBJ1-2
abundance: -
v_gene: TRBV4-3

CDR3aa: CASRTGDRFRTEAFF
CDR3nt: TGTGCCAGCAGAACGGGGGACAGGTTTCGCACTGAAGCTTTCTTT
d_gene: TRBD1
j_gene: TRBJ1-1
abundance: -
v_gene: TRBV6-2/TRBV6-3

CDR3aa: CASSLDGSSGANVLTF
CDR3nt: TGTGCCAGCAGCTTAGACGGCAGTTCTGGGGCCAACGTCCTGACTTTC
d_gene: -
j_gene: TRBJ2-6
abundance: -
v_gene: TRBV7-2

CDR3aa: CASRTGGSYEQYF
CDR3nt: TGTGCCAGCCGGACAGGGGGCTCCTACGAGCAGTACTTC
d_gene: TRBD1
j_gene: TRBJ2-7
abundance: many
v_gene: TRBV6-5

CDR3aa: CASSLDPGPGGELFF
CDR3nt: TGTGCCAGCAGCTTAGATCCGGGGCCAGGCGGGGAGCTGTTTTTT
d_gene: -
j_gene: TRBJ2-2
abundance: -
v_gene: TRBV7-6

CDR3aa: CASSPGTGLNEQFF
CDR3nt: TGTGCCAGCAGCCCTGGGACAGGCCTCAATGAGCAGTTCTTC
d_gene: TRBD1
j_gene: TRBJ2-1
abundance: few
v_gene: TRBV7-2

CDR3aa: CASSFVSVPGPRSGYTF
CDR3nt: TGTGCCAGCAGCTTCGTCTCGGTACCGGGACCCAGGAGTGGCTACACCTTC
d_gene: -
j_gene: TRBJ1-2
abundance: many
v_gene: TRBV7-8